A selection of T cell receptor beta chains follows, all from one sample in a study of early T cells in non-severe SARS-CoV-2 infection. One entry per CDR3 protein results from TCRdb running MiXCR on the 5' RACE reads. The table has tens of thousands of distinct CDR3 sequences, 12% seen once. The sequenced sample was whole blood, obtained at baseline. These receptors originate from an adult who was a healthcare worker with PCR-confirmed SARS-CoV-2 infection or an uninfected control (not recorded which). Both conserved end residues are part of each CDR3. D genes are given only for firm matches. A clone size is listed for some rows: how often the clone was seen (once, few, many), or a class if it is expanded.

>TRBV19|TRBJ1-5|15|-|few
CASSMEDRPNQPQHF
TGTGCCAGTAGTATGGAGGACAGACCTAATCAGCCCCAGCATTTT
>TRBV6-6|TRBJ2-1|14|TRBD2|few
CASSPTSLMGEQFF
TGTGCCAGCAGTCCGACTAGCCTAATGGGTGAGCAGTTCTTC
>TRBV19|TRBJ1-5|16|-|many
CASRTRTSRAGEPQHF
TGTGCCAGTAGGACCCGGACGTCCCGGGCTGGCGAGCCCCAGCATTTT
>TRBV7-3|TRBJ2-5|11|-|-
CASSLEGELHF
TGTGCCAGCAGCTTAGAGGGCGAGCTGCACTTC
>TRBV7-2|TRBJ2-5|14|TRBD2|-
CASSVASGQETQYF
TGTGCCAGCAGCGTGGCTAGCGGCCAAGAGACCCAGTACTTC
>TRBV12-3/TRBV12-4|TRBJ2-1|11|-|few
CASRINNEQFF
TGTGCCAGCAGAATAAACAATGAGCAGTTCTTC
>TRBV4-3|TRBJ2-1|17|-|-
CASSQLAFAGPSNEQFF
TGCGCCAGCAGCCAACTAGCTTTTGCGGGTCCCAGCAATGAGCAGTTCTTC
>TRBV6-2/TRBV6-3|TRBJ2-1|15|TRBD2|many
CASPYRASGYNEQFF
TGTGCCAGCCCCTACCGGGCTAGCGGATACAATGAGCAGTTCTTC
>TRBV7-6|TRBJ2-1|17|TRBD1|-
CASSPSAGTGIYNEQFF
TGTGCCAGCAGCCCCTCGGCCGGGACAGGGATCTACAATGAGCAGTTCTTC
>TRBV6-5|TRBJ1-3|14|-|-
CASSPTVSGNTIYF
TGTGCCAGCAGTCCTACAGTCTCTGGAAACACCATATATTTT
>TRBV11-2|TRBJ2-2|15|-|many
CASSRRELRTGELFF
TGTGCCAGCAGCCGCCGGGAACTCAGGACCGGGGAGCTGTTTTTT
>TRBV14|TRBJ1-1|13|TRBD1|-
CASSRQGYTEAFF
TGTGCCAGCAGCCGACAGGGCTACACTGAAGCTTTCTTT
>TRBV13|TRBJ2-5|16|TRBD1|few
CASSLRQSGGYETQYF
TGTGCCAGCAGCTTGCGCCAATCAGGGGGCTATGAGACCCAGTACTTC
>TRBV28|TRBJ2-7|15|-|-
CASSFPNLRTYEQYF
TGTGCCAGCAGTTTCCCTAATCTCCGAACTTACGAGCAGTACTTC
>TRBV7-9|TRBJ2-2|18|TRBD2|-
CASSSDGPSGAPGGELFF
TGTGCCAGCAGCTCCGACGGGCCTAGCGGAGCTCCGGGCGGGGAGCTGTTTTTT
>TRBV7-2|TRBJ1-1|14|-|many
CASSFANLNTEAFF
TGTGCCAGCAGCTTCGCTAACCTCAACACTGAAGCTTTCTTT
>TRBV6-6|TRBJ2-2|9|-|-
CASSTELFF
TGTGCCAGCAGTACCGAGCTGTTTTTT
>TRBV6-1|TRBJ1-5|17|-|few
CASSELARGGAGQPQHF
TGTGCCAGCAGTGAATTAGCGCGGGGGGGCGCGGGTCAGCCCCAGCATTTT
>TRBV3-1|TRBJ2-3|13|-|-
CASSPTGLDTQYF
TGTGCCAGCAGCCCGACGGGGTTAGACACGCAGTATTTT
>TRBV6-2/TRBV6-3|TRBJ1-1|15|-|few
CASSFRLERSTEAFF
TGTGCCAGCAGTTTCCGGCTCGAGCGCAGCACTGAAGCTTTCTTT
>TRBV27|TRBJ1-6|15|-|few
CASSLSAGGFSPLHF
TGTGCCAGCAGTTTATCGGCGGGGGGCTTTTCACCCCTCCACTTT
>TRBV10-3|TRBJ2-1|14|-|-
CAISESRPNNEQFF
TGTGCCATCAGTGAGTCTAGACCAAACAATGAGCAGTTCTTC
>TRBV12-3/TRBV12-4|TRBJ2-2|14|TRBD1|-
CASIGTGGAGELFF
TGTGCCAGCATAGGGACAGGTGGCGCCGGGGAGCTGTTTTTT
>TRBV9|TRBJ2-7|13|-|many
CASSVRGSYEQYF
TGTGCCAGCAGCGTCAGGGGTTCCTACGAGCAGTACTTC